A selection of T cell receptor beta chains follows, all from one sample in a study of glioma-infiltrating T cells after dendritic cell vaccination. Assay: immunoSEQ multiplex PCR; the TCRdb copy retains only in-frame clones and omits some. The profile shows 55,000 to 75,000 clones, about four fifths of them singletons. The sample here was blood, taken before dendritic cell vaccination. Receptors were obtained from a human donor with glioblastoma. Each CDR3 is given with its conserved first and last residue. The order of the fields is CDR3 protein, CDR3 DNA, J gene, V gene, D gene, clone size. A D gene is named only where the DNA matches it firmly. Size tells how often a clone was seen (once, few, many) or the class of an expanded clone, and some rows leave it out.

CDR3 protein: CASSLYAGSTEAFF
CDR3 DNA: TGCGCCAGCAGCTTGTACGCAGGAAGCACTGAAGCTTTCTTT
J gene: TRBJ1-1
V gene: TRBV5-1
D gene: -
clone size: -

CDR3 protein: CASSLVGTGFGYTF
CDR3 DNA: TGCGCCAGCAGCTTGGTTGGGACAGGATTTGGCTACACCTTC
J gene: TRBJ1-2
V gene: TRBV5-1
D gene: TRBD1
clone size: -

CDR3 protein: CASSYSISFSEYF
CDR3 DNA: TGTGCCAGCAGTTACTCGATCTCTTTTAGCGAGTACTTC
J gene: TRBJ2-7
V gene: TRBV6-5
D gene: -
clone size: -

CDR3 protein: CASSLGTAGTNEKLFF
CDR3 DNA: TGTGCCAGCAGCTTGGGGACAGCCGGAACAAATGAAAAACTGTTTTTT
J gene: TRBJ1-4
V gene: TRBV5-4
D gene: -
clone size: -

CDR3 protein: CASSLNFRDQPQHF
CDR3 DNA: TGTGCCAGCAGTTTAAATTTCAGGGATCAGCCCCAGCATTTT
J gene: TRBJ1-5
V gene: TRBV27
D gene: -
clone size: few

CDR3 protein: CASSLVRGSYEQYF
CDR3 DNA: TGTGCCAGCAGCTTAGTGCGGGGCTCCTACGAGCAGTACTTC
J gene: TRBJ2-7
V gene: TRBV11-1
D gene: -
clone size: once

CDR3 protein: CASSRPGQGNEKLFF
CDR3 DNA: TGTGCCAGCAGTCGACCGGGACAGGGGAATGAAAAACTGTTTTTT
J gene: TRBJ1-4
V gene: TRBV27
D gene: TRBD1
clone size: -

CDR3 protein: CASSPTADQPQHF
CDR3 DNA: TGTGCCAGCTCCCCGACTGCGGATCAGCCCCAGCATTTT
J gene: TRBJ1-5
V gene: TRBV18
D gene: -
clone size: -

CDR3 protein: CASSFSGELQPQHF
CDR3 DNA: TGTGCCAGCAGTTTTAGTGGGGAGCTTCAGCCCCAGCATTTT
J gene: TRBJ1-5
V gene: TRBV27
D gene: -
clone size: -

CDR3 protein: CASSVSDRYYNEQFF
CDR3 DNA: TGTGCCAGCAGCGTTTCCGACAGGTACTACAATGAGCAGTTCTTC
J gene: TRBJ2-1
V gene: TRBV7-9
D gene: -
clone size: -

CDR3 protein: CASNLGPFEAFF
CDR3 DNA: TGTGCCAGCAATCTGGGGCCCTTTGAAGCTTTCTTT
J gene: TRBJ1-1
V gene: TRBV2
D gene: -
clone size: -

CDR3 protein: CAISAGTSEGDTQYF
CDR3 DNA: TGTGCCATCAGTGCAGGGACTAGCGAGGGAGATACGCAGTATTTT
J gene: TRBJ2-3
V gene: TRBV10-3
D gene: TRBD2
clone size: -

CDR3 protein: CASSLFSGGYTGELFF
CDR3 DNA: TGTGCCAGCAGCTTATTTAGCGGGGGGTACACCGGGGAGCTGTTTTTT
J gene: TRBJ2-2
V gene: TRBV7-2
D gene: TRBD2
clone size: once

CDR3 protein: CASSAFYGNTIYF
CDR3 DNA: TGTGCCAGCAGCGCGTTTTATGGAAACACCATATATTTT
J gene: TRBJ1-3
V gene: TRBV9
D gene: -
clone size: few

CDR3 protein: CASSLDPYSNTGELFF
CDR3 DNA: TGTGCCAGCAGCTTAGATCCGTACAGCAACACCGGGGAGCTGTTTTTT
J gene: TRBJ2-2
V gene: TRBV11-2
D gene: -
clone size: -